The 9 T cell receptor beta chains in this list originate from one sample, sequenced in a study of T cell repertoires in cytomegalovirus infection. TCRdb recomputed calls from the reads with MiXCR, one row per CDR3 protein. There are roughly 280,000 distinct CDR3 sequences in the sample; about 13% occur only once, and about 8.7% lies in the top ten. The sample consisted of PBMCs. The receptors shown here come from a human donor in good health (CMV status not recorded). Some clones in this sample may be carry-over from other donors' samples.

This clonotype was picked up many times. The V gene is TRBV6-6, the J gene TRBJ2-7, with 13 bases lining up with TRBD2. The V segment lost 2 bases and the J segment 0 bases; nucleotides outside the gene matches: 10. Germline V gene data show CDR1 as MNHNY and CDR2 as SVGAGI (reference sequence). CDR3 length equals 19 residues. CDR3 protein: CASSYKGLAGTPSSYEQYF. Here the CDR3 DNA reads TGTGCCAGCAGTTACAAGGGACTAGCGGGGACCCCTAGCTCCTACGAGCAGTACTTC.

The table lists this clonotype with many counts. The chain couples TRBV28 to TRBJ2-2; D not resolved. Per germline, CDR1 MDHEN and CDR2 SYDVKM. This CDR3 is 14 amino acids long. Trimming cost V 2 bases and J 8 bases, with 12 bases left between them. In nucleotides, the CDR3 is TGTGCCAGCAGTTTAACAAGTCTGGAAGGGGAGCTGTTTTTT. The encoded protein is CASSLTSLEGELFF.

This clonotype was counted between two and nine times. V and J are TRBV28 and TRBJ1-2; 8 nucleotides match TRBD1. The J segment lost 6 bases and the V segment lost 3 bases, leaving 9 bases of the junction unmatched. The CDR3 extends over 15 amino acids. Germline assignment: CDR1 MDHEN and CDR2 SYDVKM. The chain's CDR3 is CASSLDYPTGDGYTF. DNA of the CDR3: TGTGCCAGCAGTTTGGACTATCCGACAGGGGATGGCTACACCTTC.

Details on this clonotype: The DNA is left out, because the CDR3 cannot be placed on it with certainty; the CDR3 is given as TCRdb lists it. The V call is TRBV7-2, the J call TRBJ2-1; TRBD2 reflects the table's D call only, with no check against the DNA. The germline V gene has CDR1 SGHTA and CDR2 FQGNSA. The CDR3 has 15 residues if both end residues are counted. CDR3 region: CASSLGVAGGNEQFF.

This chain links TRBV20-1 with TRBJ2-4, with D possibly matching TRBD2 (6 bases). The germline V gene has CDR1 DFQATT and CDR2 SNEGSKA (reference sequence). The CDR3 is made up of 17 amino acids. The ends were cut back, 5 bases at V and 0 bases at J, with 20 bases in the middle. The CDR3 here is CSASGQGGDLAKNIQYF. As DNA, the CDR3 is TGCAGTGCTTCCGGGCAAGGAGGGGACTTAGCCAAAAACATTCAGTACTTC.

This clonotype has a count of ten or more. The V call is TRBV12-3 or TRBV12-4, the J call TRBJ1-6; 9 bases agree with TRBD1. This CDR3 comprises 16 residues. Trimming took 7 bases from V and 7 from J; bases not matched to a gene: 11. The CDR3 nucleotides read TGTGCCAGCAATAGGGGAGACAGGGGGAGGAATTCACCCCTCCACTTT. Translated: CASNRGDRGRNSPLHF.

The rearrangement uses TRBV5-1 and TRBJ1-4, with a weak D call TRBD1 (5 bases). Trimming took 3 bases from V and 7 from J, leaving 10 bases between them. The CDR3 has 13 amino acids. Germline values: CDR1 SGHRS, CDR2 YFSETQ. CDR3 bases: TGCGCCAGCAGCTCAGGGAATGGTGAAAAACTGTTTTTT. Amino acid sequence: CASSSGNGEKLFF.

This clonotype was observed at least ten times. This chain joins TRBV7-2 and TRBJ2-7, with 14 bases that match TRBD2. V shed 8 bases, J shed 3 bases, and the junction held 9 bases outside the gene matches. This CDR3 is 16 amino acids long. Germline V gene data show CDR1 as SGHTA and CDR2 as FQGNSA. The CDR3 spells CASYPGTSGSIYEQYF. The CDR3 bases are TGTGCCAGCTACCCCGGGACTAGCGGGAGTATCTACGAGCAGTACTTC.

This clonotype has at least ten counts. This rearrangement joins TRBV5-1 to TRBJ1-1, with no clear D. V was pared by 0 bases and J by 8 bases, with 8 bases between. The CDR3 runs to 12 residues. Germline V CDR1 and CDR2: SGHRS, YFSETQ. The CDR3 protein is CASSLVDGEAFF. CDR3 nucleotide sequence: TGCGCCAGCAGCTTGGTGGACGGAGAAGCTTTCTTT.